The 31 T cell receptor beta chains below come from one sample, sequenced in a study of T cell changes during pregnancy in multiple sclerosis (dated by TCRdb to between 2017 and 2020). Libraries were prepared through the immunoSEQ multiplex PCR assay. TCRdb took this table from immuneACCESS and kept in-frame rearrangements with V and J called. Such tables lack part of the clones; where checked against another copy, unresolved V genes explain under half of the gap, and the rest is unexplained. The sample records over 100,000 clones, 92% of which are singletons. Approximately 1.4% of the sample is in the top ten clones. The starting material was peripheral blood, obtained in the third trimester of pregnancy. Receptors originate from a female donor with multiple sclerosis, enrolled in a pregnancy study.

J is TRBJ1-1 and V is TRBV9, with 10 bases identical to TRBD1. Per germline, CDR1 SGDLS and CDR2 YYNGEE. V lost 3 bases to trimming and J lost 4 bases; unmatched junction nucleotides: 0. The CDR3 totals 13 residues. The CDR3 coding sequence is TGTGCCAGCAGCGGGACAGGGGGCACTGAAGCTTTCTTT. Amino acids: CASSGTGGTEAFF.

J is TRBJ2-1 and V is TRBV29-1; 9 nucleotides align to TRBD2. Germline V lookup: CDR1 SQVTM, CDR2 ANQGSEA. V gave up 5 bases and J gave up 9 bases; unmatched junction bases: 11. The CDR3 extends over 14 amino acids. The CDR3 loop is CSVIPQREAGEQFF. DNA for the CDR3: TGCAGCGTTATTCCCCAGCGGGAGGCCGGTGAGCAGTTCTTC.

This clone was seen more than once but under ten times. The rearrangement links TRBV18 to TRBJ2-7, with 10 nucleotides matching TRBD2. Germline assignment: CDR1 KGHSH and CDR2 LQKENI. CDR3 length: 15 amino acids. Trimming took 1 base from V and 4 from J; bases not matched to a gene: 4. The CDR3 bases are TGTGCCAGCTCACCACTGACTAGCGGGTCTTACGAGCAGTACTTC. Encoded protein: CASSPLTSGSYEQYF.

The chain uses TRBV28 and TRBJ1-1, with TRBD1 as a possible D gene (6 bases). V lost 3 bases, J lost 1 base, and 9 bases lay in between. The CDR3 runs to 14 residues. CDR1 and CDR2 from the germline V gene are MDHEN and SYDVKM. The CDR3 loop is CASSLPGQNTEAFF. For the CDR3, the DNA is TGTGCCAGCAGTTTGCCGGGACAGAACACTGAAGCTTTCTTT.

CDR3 nucleotides: TGTGCCAGCAGCGCCAGGGGCCAAGAGACCCAGTACTTC. Its protein product is CASSARGQETQYF. The chain uses TRBV5-6 and TRBJ2-5, with TRBD1 as a possible D gene (6 bases). Germline CDR1 and CDR2: SGHDT and YYEEEE. This CDR3 is 13 amino acids long. V was trimmed by 4 bases and J by 1 base, leaving 8 bases between them.

This clone appeared a few times. V and J are TRBV29-1 and TRBJ1-1, with 7 bases aligning to TRBD1. The CDR3 is made up of 13 amino acids. Germline V gene lookup returns CDR1 SQVTM and CDR2 ANQGSEA. Trimming removed 3 bases from V and 5 bases from J; junction bases left unmatched: 6. As DNA, the CDR3 is TGCAGCGTTGAGGGCAGGGGGAGGACTGAAGCTTTCTTT. Amino acids: CSVEGRGRTEAFF.

V is TRBV4-1 and J is TRBJ2-2; D unresolved. The V gene lost 2 bases and the J gene lost 3 bases, with 10 bases spanning the gap. CDR1 MGHRA and CDR2 YSYEKL come from the germline V gene. The CDR3 runs to 15 residues. The DNA for the CDR3 is TGCGCCAGCAGCCAACAGAACGGGTACACCGGGGAGCTGTTTTTT. This codes for CASSQQNGYTGELFF.

The chain links TRBV11-2 to TRBJ2-7, with 7 bases matching TRBD2. Germline CDR1 is SGHAT and CDR2 is FQNNGV. After removal of 2 bases from V and 4 bases from J, the junction contained 11 bases not matched to a gene. The CDR3 is 16 residues long. The DNA for the CDR3 is TGTGCCAGCAGCTTAAGATCAGGGTACGGGGGGTACGAGCAGTACTTC. Translation: CASSLRSGYGGYEQYF.

J is TRBJ2-2 and V is TRBV6-5; perhaps TRBD2 as D (7 bases). CDR1 and CDR2 from the germline V gene are MNHEY and SVGAGI. Trimming stripped 11 bases from V and 7 bases from J, with 23 bases between. The CDR3 loop spans 15 amino acids. The DNA of the CDR3 is TGTGCCGGACGACGTTCTGGGGGGGCCCACGGGGAGCTGTTTTTT. Amino acid sequence: CAGRRSGGAHGELFF.

V is TRBV25-1 and J is TRBJ2-2, with 11 bases matching TRBD2. Unmatched junction bases numbered 5, after V lost 3 bases and J lost 5 bases. This CDR3 comprises 16 residues. Germline values: CDR1 MGHDK, CDR2 SYGVNS. The CDR3 DNA reads TGTGCCAGCAGTGATCAGACTAGCGGGGAGACCGGGGAGCTGTTTTTT. This translates into CASSDQTSGETGELFF.

The genes are TRBV5-1 and TRBJ2-7, with 10 bases matching TRBD1. Germline CDR1 is SGHRS and CDR2 is YFSETQ. V gave up 7 bases and J gave up 5 bases; unmatched junction bases: 9. CDR3 length: 14 amino acids. CDR3 nucleotide sequence: TGCGCCAGCGCACCCGGGACAGGGGTCAACGAGCAGTACTTC. Translated, it gives CASAPGTGVNEQYF.

V and J are TRBV5-1 and TRBJ1-1; D unresolved. The CDR3 is 14 residues long. Deletions cut 4 bases from V and 1 base from J, with 11 bases between. CDR1 and CDR2 from the germline V gene are SGHRS and YFSETQ. This CDR3 is CASSTDNGNTEAFF. CDR3 DNA: TGCGCCAGCAGCACCGACAACGGGAACACTGAAGCTTTCTTT.

V gene TRBV7-3 combines with J gene TRBJ2-5, with 10 bases that match TRBD2. The ends lost 5 bases at V and 1 base at J; junction bases unmatched: 19. The CDR3 spans 20 residues. Germline-derived CDR1 and CDR2 are SGHTA and FQGTGA. CDR3 sequence reads: CASSPIGGLAGVLPQETQYF. In DNA, the CDR3 is TGTGCCAGCAGCCCTATTGGGGGTCTAGCGGGGGTCTTACCCCAAGAGACCCAGTACTTC.

This clone was detected once. The chain uses TRBV7-8 and TRBJ2-7; D is possibly TRBD2 (5 bases). Germline V gene sequence: CDR1 SGHVS, CDR2 FQNEAQ. V shed 0 bases and J shed 5 bases, with 17 bases lying between them. This CDR3 region has 16 residues. The CDR3 protein is CASSLATGSGIDEQYF. DNA for the CDR3: TGTGCCAGCAGCTTAGCGACGGGATCGGGGATCGACGAGCAGTACTTC.

The genes are TRBV18 and TRBJ1-3; TRBD1 agrees at 9 bases. Germline V gives CDR1 KGHSH, CDR2 LQKENI. This CDR3 comprises 19 residues. Trimming took 3 bases from V and 9 from J; bases not matched to a gene: 21. CDR3 amino acids: CASSPSRGTTGGLWSTIYF. DNA of the CDR3: TGTGCCAGCTCACCCTCGAGGGGGACGACAGGGGGGCTTTGGAGCACCATATATTTT.

This clone was seen only once. V usage is TRBV5-1 and J usage is TRBJ2-7; a weak D match, TRBD2 (6 bases). The CDR3 spans 12 residues. Germline assignment: CDR1 SGHRS and CDR2 YFSETQ. Trimming cost V 1 base and J 7 bases, with 9 bases left between them. The CDR3 sequence is CASSLMAGEQYF. The CDR3 DNA is TGCGCCAGCAGCTTGATGGCGGGAGAGCAGTACTTC.

The J gene is TRBJ2-3, the V gene TRBV6-4; 7 nucleotides line up with TRBD2. This CDR3 is built from 15 residues. Per germline, CDR1 MRHNA and CDR2 SNTAGT. V dropped 3 bases and J dropped 1; count of bases not matched to a gene: 4. This chain's CDR3 is CASSEQRGGTDTQYF. For the CDR3, the DNA is TGTGCCAGCAGTGAGCAGCGGGGAGGCACAGATACGCAGTATTTT.

CDR3 in amino acids: CASSLNPPGNTEAFF. In nucleotides, the CDR3 is TGTGCCAGCAGCTTAAACCCTCCAGGGAACACTGAAGCTTTCTTT. The chain couples TRBV7-9 to TRBJ1-1; D call uncertain. Germline-derived CDR1 and CDR2 are SEHNR and FQNEAQ (reference sequence). The CDR3 totals 15 residues. V shed 2 bases and J shed 1 base, with 11 bases lying between them.

The V call is TRBV5-8, the J call TRBJ1-2, with TRBD1 as a possible D gene (6 bases). Germline assignment: CDR1 SGHTS and CDR2 YDEGEE. This CDR3 is built from 14 residues. V was clipped by 0 bases and J by 8 bases, with 14 bases between them. This CDR3 is CASSLVQGHGGYTF. For the CDR3, the DNA is TGTGCCAGCAGCTTGGTGCAGGGGCACGGAGGCTACACCTTC.

This clone was seen just once. The J gene is TRBJ1-1, the V gene TRBV27; D uncertain. The CDR3 length is 12 residues. Looked up from germline, CDR1 is MNHEY and CDR2 is SMNVEV (reference sequence). V was shortened by 4 bases and J by 1 base, with 4 bases between the two germline ends. DNA of the CDR3: TGTGCCAGCAGTTCTTGGAACACTGAAGCTTTCTTT. It encodes CASSSWNTEAFF.

Only one count was recorded for this clone. The chain combines TRBV28 with TRBJ1-1; no clear D gene. The V and J ends lost 3 bases and 3 bases respectively, with 14 bases between them. The CDR3 is made up of 15 amino acids. CDR1 and CDR2 (germline): MDHEN, SYDVKM. The CDR3 sequence: CASSFMGIGDTEAFF. The CDR3, as DNA: TGTGCCAGCAGTTTTATGGGGATCGGGGACACTGAAGCTTTCTTT.

The rearrangement links TRBV7-9 to TRBJ1-1, with D unresolved. The CDR3 length is 14 residues. Per germline, CDR1 SEHNR and CDR2 FQNEAQ (reference sequence). Deletions cut 5 bases from V and 2 bases from J, with 12 bases between. The CDR3 here is CASSPARGNTEAFF. For the CDR3, the DNA is TGTGCCAGCAGCCCCGCACGAGGAAACACTGAAGCTTTCTTT.

This chain joins TRBV9 and TRBJ2-3, with 10 bases matching TRBD2. Germline trimming cut 4 bases from V and 4 bases from J; bases unmatched to any gene: 21. Germline V gene sequence: CDR1 SGDLS, CDR2 YYNGEE. The CDR3 totals 20 residues. CDR3 region: CASSPPLRASGSPAADTQYF. The CDR3 DNA sequence: TGTGCCAGCAGCCCACCCCTACGAGCTAGCGGGAGCCCCGCCGCAGATACGCAGTATTTT.

The chain uses TRBV7-9 and TRBJ2-1; 8 nucleotides agree with TRBD1. Germline CDR1 reads SEHNR; CDR2 reads FQNEAQ (reference sequence). With V trimmed by 5 bases and J by 9 bases, 12 bases remained unmatched. This CDR3 has 15 amino acids. DNA of the CDR3: TGTGCCAGCAGCCCACGGACAGGGAGAAAGGGTGAGCAGTTCTTC. Protein sequence: CASSPRTGRKGEQFF.

The chain employs TRBV19 and TRBJ1-4; 7 bases map to TRBD1. This CDR3 is built from 14 residues. Germline V gene sequence: CDR1 LNHDA, CDR2 SQIVND (reference sequence). After removal of 7 bases from V and 8 bases from J, the junction contained 10 bases not matched to a gene. The CDR3 loop reads CASIGPQGGEKLFF. The CDR3 DNA reads TGTGCCAGTATAGGGCCCCAGGGGGGCGAAAAACTGTTTTTT.

The J gene is TRBJ2-3, the V gene TRBV30; D is unresolved. This CDR3 comprises 13 residues. Germline V gives CDR1 GTSNPN, CDR2 SVGIG (reference sequence). V lost 2 bases and J 2 bases, leaving 8 bases between the germline ends. CDR3 DNA: TGTGCCTGGAGTAAGCTTAACACAGATACGCAGTATTTT. This gives the protein CAWSKLNTDTQYF.

The chain is built from TRBV27 and TRBJ1-5; D is perhaps TRBD1 (5 bases). The CDR3 spans 15 residues. Germline V gene data show CDR1 as MNHEY and CDR2 as SMNVEV (reference sequence). Trimming removed 10 bases at V and 0 bases at J, with 16 bases between. CDR3 loop: CATTPQAYSNQPQHF. The CDR3 nucleotides are TGTGCCACCACCCCACAGGCTTATAGCAATCAGCCCCAGCATTTT.

The rearrangement joins TRBV5-4 to TRBJ2-7; 8 positions agree with TRBD1. This CDR3 has 15 residues. CDR1 and CDR2 from the germline V gene are SGHNT and YYREEE (reference sequence). V shed 4 bases and J 3 bases; nucleotides not matched to a gene: 9. CDR3 coding DNA: TGTGCCAGCAGCCCCGGGACAGGCGGAATCTACGAGCAGTACTTC. Its translation is CASSPGTGGIYEQYF.

This CDR3 reads CASSGGLAGRDQETQYF. The CDR3, as DNA: TGTGCCAGCAGTGGGGGACTAGCGGGACGGGATCAAGAGACCCAGTACTTC. V and J are TRBV2 and TRBJ2-5; TRBD2 matches 13 bases. The CDR3 is made up of 17 amino acids. Germline lookup yields CDR1 SNHLY and CDR2 FYNNEI. V lost 4 bases and J lost 2; bases outside the gene matches: 7.

This clone is a singleton in its sample. The chain employs TRBV18 and TRBJ1-2; D possibly corresponds to TRBD1 (6 bases). V was trimmed by 5 bases and J by 4 bases, leaving 17 bases between them. Germline V CDR1 and CDR2: KGHSH, LQKENI. This CDR3 spans 15 amino acids. In DNA, the CDR3 is TGTGCCAGCTCAGCGAAACCAGGGGAAACCTATGGCTACACCTTC. Residues: CASSAKPGETYGYTF.

J is TRBJ2-3 and V is TRBV27; D unclear. Germline V lookup: CDR1 MNHEY, CDR2 SMNVEV (reference sequence). The CDR3 covers 12 residues. The germline V and J ends were trimmed by 4 bases and 3 bases, with 5 bases remaining between them. The CDR3: CASSSPTDTQYF. CDR3 bases: TGTGCCAGCAGTTCCCCAACAGATACGCAGTATTTT.